Below, 3 T cell receptor beta chains from the same sample are listed, as sequenced in a study of T-cell memory formation after mild COVID-19. TCRdb analysed the 5' RACE reads with MiXCR anew, one entry per CDR3 protein. The table has tens of thousands of distinct CDR3 sequences, roughly 10% seen once. Sequencing input: PBMCs or a T cell subset sorted from them (not recorded which). These receptors all come from a man between 18 and 35 years old who had mild COVID-19 (a few samples of this study predate the infection). Cell type and time point are not known.

This clonotype occurred many times. The chain couples TRBV7-6 to TRBJ2-7, with D maybe TRBD2 (6 bases). The CDR3 runs to 15 residues. Germline CDR1 and CDR2: SGHVS and FNYEAQ. V was clipped by 1 base and J by 0 bases, with 10 bases between them. CDR3 sequence reads: CASSLGPEGSYEQYF. Here the CDR3 DNA reads TGTGCCAGCAGCTTAGGTCCGGAGGGCTCCTACGAGCAGTACTTC.

Turning to this clonotype: A much larger clone differs from this one at a single base, so this may be a read error. The rearrangement links TRBV2 to TRBJ2-7, with D hard to call. Germline CDR1 is SNHLY and CDR2 is FYNNEI. CDR3 size: 12 residues. The CDR3 DNA reads as TGTGCCAGCAGCCCGACAAGGTACGAGCAGTGCGTC. As protein: CASSPTRYEQCV.

This clonotype appeared many times. This sequence joins TRBV7-2 and TRBJ2-3; 12 bases are shared with TRBD2. This CDR3 is 16 amino acids long. CDR1 is SGHTA and CDR2 is FQGNSA in the germline V gene. Germline trimming cut 3 bases from V and 4 bases from J; bases unmatched to any gene: 5. The CDR3 sequence: CASSLYLAGGPDTQYF. Written as DNA, the CDR3 is TGTGCCAGCAGCTTGTATCTAGCGGGGGGGCCAGATACGCAGTATTTT.